The 19 T cell receptor beta chains given below trace back to one sample, sequenced in a study of OX40 agonist ivuxolimab in advanced cancers. Produced via immunoSEQ multiplex PCR; TCRdb's table is partial and in-frame only. The table includes 150,000 to 190,000 clones, 94% detected once. Source: CD4+ or CD8+ T cells sorted from blood, taken in a trial of the OX40 agonist ivuxolimab. These receptor sequences come from an adult with an advanced solid tumor such as melanoma, head and neck, liver or kidney cancer.

This chain connects TRBV10-3 to TRBJ2-2; 9 positions match TRBD1. V was pared by 8 bases and J by 5 bases, with 9 bases of the junction left unmatched. Germline CDR1 and CDR2: ENHRY and SYGVKD. The CDR3 has 15 amino acids. CDR3 region: CAIGPGQGRTGELFF. Written as DNA, the CDR3 is TGTGCCATCGGCCCGGGACAGGGTCGGACCGGGGAGCTGTTTTTT.

CDR3 sequence reads: CASSFHLMPGGFYEQYF. In DNA, the CDR3 is TGTGCCAGCAGTTTCCACCTTATGCCGGGAGGATTCTACGAGCAGTACTTC. This chain connects TRBV27 to TRBJ2-7; 7 nucleotides align to TRBD2. CDR3 length equals 17 residues. V shed 3 bases, J shed 3 bases, and the junction held 14 bases outside the gene matches. The V gene's germline CDR1 is MNHEY and CDR2 SMNVEV (reference sequence).

V is TRBV7-3 and J is TRBJ2-2, with TRBD1 matching 9 bases. The junction had 4 bases not matched to a gene; V was cut back by 3 bases and J by 2 bases. Looked up from germline, CDR1 is SGHTA and CDR2 is FQGTGA. The CDR3 consists of 16 residues. The CDR3 loop is CASSLDRGGNTGELFF. In DNA, the CDR3 is TGTGCCAGCAGCTTGGACAGGGGAGGTAACACCGGGGAGCTGTTTTTT.

The rearrangement links TRBV7-9 to TRBJ2-3, with TRBD2 as a possible D gene (6 bases). CDR1 and CDR2 (germline): SEHNR, FQNEAQ (reference sequence). The CDR3 is made up of 15 amino acids. The V and J ends lost 5 bases and 0 bases respectively, with 12 bases between them. The CDR3 protein is CASSPRGSSTDTQYF. CDR3 in DNA: TGTGCCAGCAGCCCTCGGGGGTCTAGCACAGATACGCAGTATTTT.

The rearrangement uses TRBV6-1 and TRBJ1-5, with TRBD1 as a possible D gene (6 bases). V lost 6 bases to trimming and J lost 5 bases, with 17 bases between them. The CDR3 extends over 15 amino acids. The germline V gene encodes CDR1 MNHNS and CDR2 SASEGT. The CDR3, as DNA: TGTGCCAGCAGACCCGGGACATCAGAGCATCAGCCCCAGCATTTT. This codes for CASRPGTSEHQPQHF.

Notes on this clone: At the DNA level, this CDR3 is encoded by other sequences in the same sample as well. This chain connects TRBV7-2 to TRBJ2-5; TRBD2 matches 14 bases. V trimming: 5 bases; J trimming: 2 bases; junction bases outside the gene matches: 4. This CDR3 is 16 amino acids long. From germline, CDR1 is SGHTA and CDR2 FQGNSA. In nucleotides, the CDR3 is TGTGCCAGCAGCCGGAGACTAGCGGGGGGGCAAGAGACCCAGTACTTC. It encodes CASSRRLAGGQETQYF.

This sequence joins TRBV7-2 and TRBJ1-3; D is perhaps TRBD1 (5 bases). Trimming shortened V by 8 bases and J by 2 bases, and 10 bases separated the two germline ends. CDR1 is SGHTA and CDR2 is FQGNSA in the germline V gene. The CDR3 runs to 13 residues. The CDR3 reads CASGGNAGNTIYF. CDR3 DNA: TGTGCCAGCGGGGGAAATGCTGGAAACACCATATATTTT.

The chain has TRBV7-9 and TRBJ1-1; no firm D call. This CDR3 is 13 amino acids long. V shed 4 bases and J shed 3 bases, with 9 bases lying between them. CDR1 is SEHNR, CDR2 FQNEAQ, per germline (reference sequence). The chain's CDR3 is CASSYMGYTEAFF. The CDR3 region has the DNA TGTGCCAGCAGCTATATGGGTTACACTGAAGCTTTCTTT.

The chain joins TRBV5-1 to TRBJ1-6; TRBD1 agrees at 8 bases. The V gene end was trimmed by 7 bases and the J gene end by 3 bases; junction bases not matched to a gene: 3. There are 14 residues in the CDR3. Germline CDR1 and CDR2: SGHRS and YFSETQ. CDR3 DNA: TGCGCCAGCGCAGGGGGCGTCTATAATTCACCCCTCCACTTT. Encoded protein: CASAGGVYNSPLHF.

The chain has TRBV29-1 and TRBJ2-7; 8 bases are a match to TRBD1. Germline V CDR1 and CDR2: SQVTM, ANQGSEA. The CDR3 is made up of 15 amino acids. Trimming at V came to 7 bases and at J to 4 bases, leaving 15 bases not matched to a gene. The CDR3 coding sequence is TGCAGCGGGATGACCGGGACAGGCCGGTTTTACGAGCAGTACTTC. It yields the protein CSGMTGTGRFYEQYF.

This rearrangement joins TRBV7-6 to TRBJ1-3; D remains unclear. CDR3 length equals 14 residues. Between the trimmed V and J ends, which lost 5 bases and 4 bases, there was a span of 12 bases. CDR1 is SGHVS, CDR2 FNYEAQ, per germline. The CDR3: CASSPSRGGNTIYF. The DNA of the CDR3 is TGTGCCAGCAGCCCAAGTCGCGGAGGAAACACCATATATTTT.

The chain couples TRBV19 to TRBJ2-5, with D unresolved. Germline V lookup: CDR1 LNHDA, CDR2 SQIVND (reference sequence). Trimming stripped 10 bases from V and 2 bases from J, with 14 bases between. The CDR3 is made up of 13 amino acids. Written as DNA, the CDR3 is TGTGCCACCGGGTCGGGTCTTCAAGAGACCCAGTACTTC. Its protein product is CATGSGLQETQYF.

The CDR3 nucleotides are TGTGCCAGTAGTATCCCTGGAAACTATGGCTACACCTTC. Amino acids: CASSIPGNYGYTF. The V gene is TRBV19, the J gene TRBJ1-2; D uncertain. Trimming cost V 3 bases and J 2 bases, with 7 bases left between them. This CDR3 is built from 13 residues. Germline values: CDR1 LNHDA, CDR2 SQIVND (reference sequence).

With regard to this clone: Other DNA sequences of this sample code for an identical CDR3. The chain uses TRBV5-4 and TRBJ2-1, with 9 bases lining up with TRBD1. In germline, CDR1 is SGHNT, CDR2 YYREEE (reference sequence). The CDR3 has 16 residues. J lost 1 base, V lost 4 bases, and 6 bases had no gene match. The CDR3 region is CASSRTGAGSYNEQFF. CDR3 nucleotides: TGTGCCAGCAGCCGGACAGGGGCAGGATCCTACAATGAGCAGTTCTTC.

V gene TRBV5-6 combines with J gene TRBJ2-2; TRBD1 agrees at 7 bases. Looked up from germline, CDR1 is SGHDT and CDR2 is YYEEEE. V was pared by 7 bases and J by 8 bases, with 11 bases of the junction left unmatched. The CDR3 sequence is 14 residues long. CDR3 sequence: CASGRGQVMGELFF. DNA for the CDR3: TGTGCCAGCGGCCGAGGACAGGTTATGGGGGAGCTGTTTTTT.

This rearrangement joins TRBV19 to TRBJ1-1; D ambiguous. Germline V CDR1 and CDR2: LNHDA, SQIVND (reference sequence). The V end lost 0 bases, the J end lost 1 base, and 15 bases lay between the germline ends. The CDR3 consists of 17 residues. Here the CDR3 DNA reads TGTGCCAGTAGTATAGATCGGGTAGGGCAAAGGAACACTGAAGCTTTCTTT. It yields the protein CASSIDRVGQRNTEAFF.

This chain joins TRBV29-1 and TRBJ1-4; 9 bases match TRBD1. CDR3 length: 14 residues. In germline, CDR1 is SQVTM, CDR2 ANQGSEA. The V gene end was trimmed by 2 bases and the J gene end by 6 bases; junction bases not matched to a gene: 4. This CDR3 reads CSVEPGQGDEKLFF. Here the CDR3 DNA reads TGCAGCGTTGAACCGGGACAGGGCGATGAAAAACTGTTTTTT. The complete variable domain, with remaining parts taken from reference TRBV29-1 and TRBJ1-4, reads SAVISQKPSRDICQRGTSLTIQCQVDSQVTMMFWYRQQPGQSLTLIATANQGSEATYESGFVIDKFPISRPNLTFSTLTVSNMSPEDSSIYLCSVEPGQGDEKLFFGSGTQLSVL.

This chain joins TRBV10-3 and TRBJ2-3; 11 nucleotides match TRBD1. V trimming: 10 bases; J trimming: 3 bases; junction bases outside the gene matches: 6. This CDR3 spans 14 amino acids. CDR1 and CDR2 (germline): ENHRY, SYGVKD. The CDR3 sequence is CATGQGEGTDTQYF. The CDR3 nucleotides are TGTGCCACGGGACAGGGGGAGGGGACAGATACGCAGTATTTT.

The chain joins TRBV5-1 to TRBJ2-5; D remains ambiguous. The CDR3 consists of 14 residues. Per germline, CDR1 SGHRS and CDR2 YFSETQ. With 0 bases removed from V and 4 bases from J, the gap between germline ends came to 10 bases. CDR3 DNA sequence: TGCGCCAGCAGCTTGGAGGCGTTTGCAGAGACCCAGTACTTC. Encoded protein: CASSLEAFAETQYF.